This T cell receptor (beta chain) was retrieved from a study of shared clonotypes between healthy human individuals. Study-wide background: Per donor, CD8 memory used one plate, CD8 naive used two, CD4 memory used three and CD4 naive used three. The study's findings and limits: Shared clonotypes across all four donors exceeded non-shared ones in generation probability.

V trimming: 4 bases; J trimming: 0 bases; junction bases outside the gene matches: 10. Germline V gene sequence: CDR1 SGHNT, CDR2 YYREEE (reference sequence). This CDR3 contains 16 residues. The table came from immunoSEQ multiplex PCR; TCRdb's copy has only in-frame clones and leaves some out. The sample contains about 100,000 clones, 55% to 70% of which appear only once. A remark on this clone: Its antigen is still unknown.

The chain uses TRBV5-4 and TRBJ2-7; TRBD1 agrees at 7 bases. The receptor's source is a young woman in good health. The material sequenced was memory CD8+ T cells sorted from blood. Subset specified: CD45RO+ cells pooled with CCR7-negative TemRA cells. Here the CDR3 DNA reads TGTGCCAGCAGCCCCGTGACAGGGAGTAGCTCCTACGAGCAGTACTTC. As protein: CASSPVTGSSSYEQYF.